The 14 T cell receptor beta chains given below trace back to one sample, sequenced in a study of beta chain features in type 1 diabetes. Sequenced material consisted of expressed TCRB transcripts (all of the isolated RNA was reverse transcribed). This table comes from immunoSEQ multiplex PCR, and its TCRdb copy is limited to in-frame clones, with some not included. The sample has about 110,000 clones; roughly 40% are singletons. Sequencing was performed on stem cell memory CD4+ T cells from blood. The receptors derive from a woman younger than 30 in good health.

The chain joins TRBV7-8 to TRBJ2-4, with D possibly being TRBD1 (5 bases). V lost 5 bases and J 0 bases, leaving 17 bases between the germline ends. Germline CDR1 and CDR2: SGHVS and FQNEAQ. This CDR3 spans 17 amino acids. The DNA of the CDR3 is TGTGCCAGCAGCCCAAGGGGCTGGGAAATAGCCAAAAACATTCAGTACTTC. It codes for CASSPRGWEIAKNIQYF.

The chain links TRBV28 to TRBJ2-7; 7 nucleotides agree with TRBD2. CDR3 length: 14 residues. Per the germline V gene, CDR1 is MDHEN and CDR2 is SYDVKM. Germline trimming cut 5 bases from V and 5 bases from J; bases unmatched to any gene: 9. The CDR3 reads CASSPSAGVHEQYF. In nucleotides, the CDR3 is TGTGCCAGCAGTCCGAGCGCGGGAGTCCACGAGCAGTACTTC.

This clone was seen a handful of times. The CDR3 DNA follows: TGTGCCAGCAGTTCCGCGGGAGAAAAATTCTATGGCTACACCTTC. Translated: CASSSAGEKFYGYTF. This chain connects TRBV6-5 to TRBJ1-2; no reliable D call. Trimming took off 4 bases at V and 4 bases at J, with 16 bases between the two ends. CDR3 size: 15 residues. The germline V gene encodes CDR1 MNHEY and CDR2 SVGAGI.

The rearrangement joins TRBV4-3 to TRBJ2-1; 10 nucleotides match TRBD2. The CDR3 spans 16 residues. V trimming: 8 bases; J trimming: 5 bases; junction bases outside the gene matches: 12. The germline CDR1 and CDR2 sequences are LGHNA and YSLEER. The DNA for the CDR3 is TGCGCCAGCGGGAAGGGGGGCAGCGGGAGGGACAATGAGCAGTTCTTC. This gives the protein CASGKGGSGRDNEQFF.

V and J are TRBV30 and TRBJ2-7, with a tentative D call TRBD2 (5 bases). The CDR3 extends over 14 amino acids. The germline V and J ends were trimmed by 5 bases and 4 bases, with 18 bases remaining between them. Germline V lookup: CDR1 GTSNPN, CDR2 SVGIG (reference sequence). The CDR3 loop reads CAWARGGLGYEQYF. CDR3 in DNA: TGTGCCTGGGCGAGAGGAGGCTTAGGTTACGAGCAGTACTTC.

The genes are TRBV6-5 and TRBJ2-5, with TRBD1 identical over 7 bases. The DNA end is a closer match to TRBJ2-7, so the J assignment may be wrong. CDR1 is MNHEY and CDR2 is SVGAGI in the germline V gene. The CDR3 extends over 14 amino acids. The CDR3 region has the DNA TGTGCCAGCGGATGGACAGGACAATCCTACGAGCAGTACTTC. Amino acid sequence: CASGWTGQSYEQYF.

The chain is built from TRBV7-2 and TRBJ2-4, with D possibly being TRBD2 (6 bases). V was pared by 5 bases and J by 9 bases, with 17 bases between. The CDR3 contains 14 residues. The V gene's germline CDR1 is SGHTA and CDR2 FQGNSA. This chain's CDR3 is CASSPGTAAGIQYF. DNA of the CDR3: TGTGCCAGCAGCCCGGGGACTGCGGCGGGCATTCAGTACTTC.

This sequence joins TRBV29-1 and TRBJ2-7; D is perhaps TRBD1 (6 bases). The germline V gene encodes CDR1 SQVTM and CDR2 ANQGSEA. V dropped 4 bases and J dropped 4 bases, with 11 bases sitting between them. This CDR3 comprises 12 residues. The CDR3 region is CSVGGQIYEQYF. CDR3 DNA sequence: TGCAGCGTTGGTGGACAGATTTACGAGCAGTACTTC.

This clone was detected a few times. The chain is built from TRBV28 and TRBJ1-2, with a possible D match to TRBD1 (5 bases). Trimming took 1 base from V and 6 from J, leaving 15 bases between them. Per the germline V gene, CDR1 is MDHEN and CDR2 is SYDVKM. The CDR3 loop spans 15 amino acids. The CDR3 here is CASSLYGPTRDGYTF. CDR3 coding DNA: TGTGCCAGCAGTTTATATGGCCCAACCAGGGATGGCTACACCTTC.

This sequence joins TRBV27 and TRBJ2-7; 7 positions match TRBD1. In germline, CDR1 is MNHEY, CDR2 SMNVEV (reference sequence). CDR3 length equals 17 residues. Losses at the gene ends were 6 bases for V and 3 bases for J; bases not matched to a gene: 17. CDR3 amino acids: CASRAAWGQKNHYEQYF. The CDR3 DNA is TGTGCCAGCAGGGCCGCCTGGGGACAGAAAAACCACTACGAGCAGTACTTC.

J is TRBJ2-3 and V is TRBV7-9; TRBD2 matches at 16 bases. The CDR3 spans 19 residues. Losses at the gene ends were 4 bases for V and 5 bases for J; bases not matched to a gene: 12. Germline values: CDR1 SEHNR, CDR2 FQNEAQ (reference sequence). The CDR3 DNA reads TGTGCCAGCAGCTCTCGGACCTTTGGGACTAGCGGGAGGGTAGATACGCAGTATTTT. Protein product: CASSSRTFGTSGRVDTQYF.

The chain links TRBV7-2 to TRBJ1-2, with 10 bases lining up with TRBD1. This CDR3 comprises 15 residues. CDR1 is SGHTA, CDR2 FQGNSA, per germline. After removal of 1 base from V and 10 bases from J, the junction contained 9 bases not matched to a gene. CDR3 coding DNA: TGTGCCAGCAGCTTAGAAGACAGGGGGCCGTGGGTCTACACCTTC. It is translated as CASSLEDRGPWVYTF.

The V call is TRBV4-1, the J call TRBJ1-5; D is possibly TRBD1 (6 bases). Germline CDR1 and CDR2: MGHRA and YSYEKL. V was clipped by 3 bases and J by 5 bases, with 11 bases between them. This CDR3 is 14 amino acids long. CDR3 loop: CASSHWTVDQPQHF. The CDR3 coding sequence is TGCGCCAGCAGCCACTGGACAGTAGATCAGCCCCAGCATTTT.

The chain uses TRBV18 and TRBJ1-1, with D tentatively TRBD1 (5 bases). Germline V CDR1 and CDR2: KGHSH, LQKENI. CDR3 length equals 14 residues. V was clipped by 2 bases and J by 4 bases, with 11 bases between them. The DNA of the CDR3 is TGTGCCAGCTCACCAGGGAGCGGGGGCACTGAAGCTTTCTTT. As protein: CASSPGSGGTEAFF.